This T cell receptor beta chain was profiled in a study of regulatory T cells in long-lasting Graves disease. V lost 3 bases, J lost 7 bases, and 16 bases lay in between. Germline CDR1 reads MNHGY; CDR2 reads SVAAGI. The length of the CDR3 is 14 residues. Time point noted: newly diagnosed GD, antithyroid drugs for less than 3 months. PBMC RNA was the source of the TCR library. To make TCR beta libraries, researchers used iRepertoire HTBI primers and Arm-PCR of CDR3 regions. TCRdb itself ran the multiplex PCR reads through MiXCR, one entry per CDR3 protein. The sample records about 370,000 distinct CDR3 sequences, about 16% being singletons. This clonotype was observed many times.

The J gene is TRBJ2-7, the V gene TRBV6-9; D gene unclear. The source is a female donor with Graves disease. The specimen comprised peripheral blood mononuclear cells (PBMCs), sampled at new diagnosis, from a patient treated with antithyroid drugs. The CDR3 bases are TGTGCCAGCAGTTACTCTGAATCGACTGGGGAGCAGTACTTC. Translation: CASSYSESTGEQYF.